The rows below give T cell receptor beta chains drawn from one sample of a study of blood T cells in healthy people across ages. TCRdb itself ran the 5' RACE reads through MiXCR, one entry per CDR3 protein. This sample has some 1,500,000 distinct CDR3 sequences; approximately 43% occur once, and the top ten carry approximately 4.1%. The specimen was blood. All receptors derive from a woman aged 18-35 years in good health. CDR3s include the opening cysteine and the closing phenylalanine or tryptophan. The order of the fields is V gene, CDR3 length, clone size, D gene, J gene, CDR3 DNA, CDR3 protein. The D gene is left open where the match is weak. Clone size appears in some rows only: once, few, many, or a class for an expanded clone.

TRBV4-1	17	NA	NA	TRBJ2-1	TGCGCCAGCAGCCAAGAACCCCCGTGGGGGACCTACAATGAGCAGTTCTTC	CASSQEPPWGTYNEQFF
TRBV20-1	14	NA	NA	TRBJ2-3	TGCAGTGCTAGAGATGATACTAGAACAGATACGCAGTATTTT	CSARDDTRTDTQYF
TRBV5-1	16	NA	NA	TRBJ1-4	TGCGCCAGCAGCACAGGGATTCAAGCAACTAATGAAAAACTGTTTTTT	CASSTGIQATNEKLFF
TRBV15	17	few	NA	TRBJ2-1	TGTGCCACCAGCAGAGAGAGCCATGGCCCCTCCTACAATGAGCAGTTCTTC	CATSRESHGPSYNEQFF
TRBV20-1	15	NA	TRBD1	TRBJ1-1	TGCAGTGCTAGCAGGACAGGGGGGATGAACACTGAAGCTTTCTTT	CSASRTGGMNTEAFF
TRBV6-2/TRBV6-3	15	NA	NA	TRBJ1-5	TGTGCCAGCAGGCTTGGGGACACCGGCAATCAGCCCCAGCATTTT	CASRLGDTGNQPQHF
TRBV6-5	14	few	NA	TRBJ2-4	TGTGCCAGCAGTTTCCTAGGGGAAGGGAACATTCAGTACTTC	CASSFLGEGNIQYF
TRBV30	14	NA	NA	TRBJ2-1	TGTGCCGCTAATGGACGTATCTCCTACAATGAGCAGTTCTTC	CAANGRISYNEQFF
TRBV12-3/TRBV12-4	14	NA	TRBD1	TRBJ1-1	TGTGCCAGCAGCCTGACAGGGATAGCCACTGAAGCTTTCTTT	CASSLTGIATEAFF
TRBV4-3	14	few	NA	TRBJ2-1	TGCGCCAGCAGCCAAGAGGACGCCGTCGATGAGCAGTTCTTC	CASSQEDAVDEQFF
TRBV11-1	18	few	TRBD2	TRBJ2-3	TGTGCCAGCAGCTACTGGACTAGCGGGGACGCTAGCACAGATACGCAGTATTTT	CASSYWTSGDASTDTQYF
TRBV2	15	few	TRBD2	TRBJ2-1	TGTGCCAGCAAACGCCCAGATACCGGGGGGGATGAGCAGTTCTTC	CASKRPDTGGDEQFF
TRBV25-1	17	NA	TRBD2	TRBJ2-7	TGTGCCAGCAGCCCCGGGACTAGCGGGGGACTCTCCTACGAGCAGTACTTC	CASSPGTSGGLSYEQYF
TRBV27	16	NA	NA	TRBJ2-5	TGTGCCAGCAGCGTAAGGGGACTCCAGGGGTTAGAGACCCAGTACTTC	CASSVRGLQGLETQYF
TRBV27	13	few	NA	TRBJ2-3	TGTGCCAGCAAACTCAGGAGCACAGATACGCAGTATTTT	CASKLRSTDTQYF
TRBV5-1	18	NA	TRBD2	TRBJ2-3	TGCGCCAGCAGCTTGGTAGGGTCTAGCGGGGGCCTCACAGATACGCAGTATTTT	CASSLVGSSGGLTDTQYF
TRBV6-5	13	few	NA	TRBJ1-5	TGTGCCAGCAGAGGACAGAACAATCAGCCCCAGCATTTT	CASRGQNNQPQHF
TRBV3-1	17	few	TRBD1	TRBJ1-1	TGTGCCAGCAGCCCTTGGACAGGGGGGGTGATGAACACTGAAGCTTTCTTT	CASSPWTGGVMNTEAFF
TRBV6-6	13	NA	NA	TRBJ1-1	TGTGCCAGCAGTTCTCCAGCCACCGGAGAAGCTTTCTTT	CASSSPATGEAFF
TRBV6-5	13	NA	NA	TRBJ1-5	TGTGCCAGCGGGGACGTATTCAATCAGCCCCAGCATTTT	CASGDVFNQPQHF
TRBV15	13	NA	NA	TRBJ1-6	TGTGCCACCAGCAGCAGAACTGGTTCACCCCTCCACTTT	CATSSRTGSPLHF
TRBV5-1	15	NA	NA	TRBJ1-4	TGCGCCAGCAGCTCGAACGGGATAAAAAGGGAAAAACTGTTTTTT	CASSSNGIKREKLFF
TRBV4-3	17	few	TRBD2	TRBJ2-3	TGCGCCAGCAGCCTTAGACTAGCGAGTAAGATGGGGGATACGCAGTATTTT	CASSLRLASKMGDTQYF
TRBV7-9	14	NA	TRBD1	TRBJ1-1	TGTGCCAGCAGCGACGGGACAGTACCTTATGAAGCTTTCTTT	CASSDGTVPYEAFF
TRBV6-5	15	NA	NA	TRBJ2-7	TGTGCCAGCAGGCGGTCCCAAATTCCCTCCTACGAGCAGTACTTC	CASRRSQIPSYEQYF
TRBV28	16	few	TRBD1	TRBJ2-7	TGTGCCAGCAGTTCGACCGGGACAGGGGGCTCCTACGAGCAGTACTTC	CASSSTGTGGSYEQYF
TRBV7-2	13	NA	NA	TRBJ2-7	TGTGCCAGCAGCTTACAGAGCTACAATGAGCAGTACTTC	CASSLQSYNEQYF
TRBV4-1	16	NA	NA	TRBJ1-1	TGCGCTAGCAGCCAATACCCGGGACATAGGAACACTGAAGCTTTCTTT	CASSQYPGHRNTEAFF
TRBV7-9	14	NA	NA	TRBJ1-2	TGTGCCAGCAGCTTACTCAGGGACGAACATGGCTACACCTTC	CASSLLRDEHGYTF
TRBV24-1	17	NA	TRBD1	TRBJ2-7	TGTGCCACCAGTGCCCCCCCCGGGACAGGGGACTCCTACGAGCAGTACTTC	CATSAPPGTGDSYEQYF
TRBV20-1	14	NA	NA	TRBJ2-1	TGCAGTGCTAGCCGGGGGCTGGATATGGGTGAGCAGTTCTTC	CSASRGLDMGEQFF
TRBV2	15	NA	NA	TRBJ2-7	TGTGCCAGCAGAGCTAGGGGCCTAAAGGAACTCGAGCAGTACTTC	CASRARGLKELEQYF
TRBV7-6	16	NA	TRBD1	TRBJ2-5	TGTGCCAGCAGCCTTTTAGGGGGACAGGGGAAGGAGACCCAGTACTTC	CASSLLGGQGKETQYF
TRBV20-1	14	NA	NA	TRBJ2-7	TGCAGTGCCACTTCTATGTCACAGTCCTACGAGCAGTACTTC	CSATSMSQSYEQYF
TRBV6-5	14	NA	NA	TRBJ2-1	TGTGCCAGCAGCTCTACCTTTCCTGATCGACGGCAGTTCTTC	CASSSTFPDRRQFF
TRBV7-2	16	few	NA	TRBJ2-5	TGTGCCAGCAGCTTAGTTCAGGGACTCAGGGGAGAGACCCAGTACTTC	CASSLVQGLRGETQYF
TRBV10-3	12	NA	NA	TRBJ2-7	TGTGCCATCAGGGGGACTTATTACGAGCAGTACTTC	CAIRGTYYEQYF
TRBV9	15	few	NA	TRBJ1-5	TGTGCCAGCAGCGTAGAGGGGGGCCTAAATCAGCCCCAGCATTTT	CASSVEGGLNQPQHF
TRBV28	13	NA	NA	TRBJ2-7	NA	CASSVGQGTSWYF
TRBV12-3/TRBV12-4	13	NA	NA	TRBJ1-2	TGTGCCAGCAGCCAGGACATGGACTATGGCTACACCTTC	CASSQDMDYGYTF
TRBV6-6	13	NA	TRBD1	TRBJ2-7	TGTGCCAGCGTCCGGGACAGGATCAACGAGCAGTACTTC	CASVRDRINEQYF
TRBV29-1	14	NA	TRBD2	TRBJ2-3	TGCAGCGACCAAACTAGCGGGGGTTCAGATACGCAGTATTTT	CSDQTSGGSDTQYF
TRBV4-1	15	once	NA	TRBJ1-1	TGCGCCAGCAGCCATCTCGGGGTTGTGGACACTGAAGCTTTCTTT	CASSHLGVVDTEAFF
TRBV7-2	13	NA	NA	TRBJ2-7	TGTGCCAGCAGCGTATCTCCCAAGTACGAGCAGTACTTC	CASSVSPKYEQYF
TRBV20-1	14	once	TRBD1	TRBJ1-2	TGCAGTGCCAAGCCCCGGACAGGGATGCATGGCTACACCTTC	CSAKPRTGMHGYTF
TRBV7-2	15	NA	NA	TRBJ2-7	TGTGCCAGCAGCCGCGACCGACAGACTTACTACGAGCAGTACTTC	CASSRDRQTYYEQYF
TRBV29-1	14	NA	TRBD1	TRBJ2-5	TGCAGCGTTGAAACACCCAACAGGGGAGAGACCCAGTACTTC	CSVETPNRGETQYF
TRBV5-6	13	few	NA	TRBJ1-4	TGTGCCAGCAGCAAGCTTGATAGGGAAAAACTGTTTTTT	CASSKLDREKLFF
TRBV15	16	once	TRBD1	TRBJ2-3	TGTGCCACCAGCTTCGGGACAGGGGCGAGTTCAGATACGCAGTATTTT	CATSFGTGASSDTQYF
TRBV4-3	15	NA	NA	TRBJ1-5	TGCGCCAGCAGCCAAGAGTACCCCGGGTTTCAGCCCCAGCATTTT	CASSQEYPGFQPQHF
TRBV20-1	17	NA	NA	TRBJ2-3	TGCAGTGCTAGTCTCCGACACACTCTCAGTCTCACAGATACGCAGTATTTT	CSASLRHTLSLTDTQYF